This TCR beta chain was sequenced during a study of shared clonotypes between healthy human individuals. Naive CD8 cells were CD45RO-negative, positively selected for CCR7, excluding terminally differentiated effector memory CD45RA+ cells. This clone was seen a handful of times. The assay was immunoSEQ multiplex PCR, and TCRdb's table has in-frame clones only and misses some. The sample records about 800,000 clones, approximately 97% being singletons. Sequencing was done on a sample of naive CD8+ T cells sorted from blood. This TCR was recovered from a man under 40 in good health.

CDR3 loop: CASTDRSQPQHF. The CDR3 DNA reads as TGTGCCAGCACAGATCGGAGTCAGCCCCAGCATTTT. The gene calls are TRBV6-6 and TRBJ1-5; no reliable D call. The CDR3 extends over 12 amino acids. The germline gives CDR1 MNHNY, CDR2 SVGAGI (reference sequence). V gave up 7 bases and J gave up 6 bases, with 10 bases separating them.